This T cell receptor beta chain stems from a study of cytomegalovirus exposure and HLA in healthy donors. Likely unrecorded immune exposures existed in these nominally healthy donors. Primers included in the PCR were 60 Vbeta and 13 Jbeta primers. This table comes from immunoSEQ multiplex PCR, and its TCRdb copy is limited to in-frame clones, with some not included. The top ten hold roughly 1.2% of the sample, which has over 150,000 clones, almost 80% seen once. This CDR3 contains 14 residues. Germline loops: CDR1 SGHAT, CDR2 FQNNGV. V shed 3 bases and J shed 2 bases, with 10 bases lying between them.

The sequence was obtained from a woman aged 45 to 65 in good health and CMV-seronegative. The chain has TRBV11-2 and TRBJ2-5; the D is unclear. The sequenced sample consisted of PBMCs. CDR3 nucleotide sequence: TGTGCCAGCAGCTTTGCGGTACCACAAGAGACCCAGTACTTC. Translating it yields CASSFAVPQETQYF.